One T cell receptor (beta chain) is described in this entry. With 0 bases removed from V and 0 bases from J, the gap between germline ends came to 10 bases. Germline V gene lookup returns CDR1 SGHKS and CDR2 YYEKEE (reference sequence). The CDR3 has 16 residues. The data derive from a study of blood T cell repertoires in COVID-19. Study at large: Samples representing acute and convalescent COVID-19 were sourced from the United States, Italy and Spain.

Some clones are missing from TCRdb's copy, which holds only in-frame ones; the method was immunoSEQ multiplex PCR. The sample carries approximately 45,000 clones, approximately 86% recorded once. The chain carries TRBV5-5 and TRBJ2-1; D remains ambiguous. The sample consisted of peripheral blood. The clonotype originates from a woman aged 80 or over with acute or convalescent COVID-19. Written as DNA, the CDR3 is TGTGCCAGCAGCTTGGCCGATTCTAGCTCCTACAATGAGCAGTTCTTC. Translating it yields CASSLADSSSYNEQFF.